This entry features one T cell receptor (beta chain) sequence. Its specificity is not known. Flow cytometry served to check the purity of CD4+ and CD8+ cells, which were isolated by positive magnetic bead selection. This record comes from a study of somatic mutations in cytotoxic T cells in rheumatoid arthritis. Study conclusions and caveats: For rheumatoid arthritis patients, the slight TRBV07 underrepresentation lacked multiple-comparison adjustment.

The germline V gene encodes CDR1 MDHEN and CDR2 SYDVKM. Trimming removed 0 bases from V and 7 bases from J; junction bases left unmatched: 13. The CDR3 is 17 residues long. The assay was immunoSEQ multiplex PCR, and TCRdb's table has in-frame clones only and misses some. Among 10,000 or so clones listed, approximately 90% were seen once. The sample consisted of CD4+ T cells sorted from blood. This sequence was found in a woman in her late teens or twenties with rheumatoid arthritis. The V call is TRBV28, the J call TRBJ2-7; 9 bases are shared with TRBD2. The chain's CDR3 is CASSLWGTSGRSGEQYF. The CDR3 DNA reads as TGTGCCAGCAGTTTATGGGGCACGAGCGGGAGGTCGGGGGAGCAGTACTTC.